This T cell receptor (beta chain) was captured in a study of cytomegalovirus exposure and HLA in healthy donors. Study findings and constraints: Specificity for CMV antigens was confirmed in vitro for a few of the CMV-associated chains.

Concerning this clone itself: No antigen is known for it.

CDR3 length equals 13 residues. Germline assignment: CDR1 SGHRS and CDR2 YFSETQ. Trimming removed 3 bases from V and 5 bases from J, with 11 bases in between. The PCR employed 60 Vbeta primers together with 13 Jbeta primers. Only in-frame clones appear in the TCRdb table, and some are missing; sequencing was by immunoSEQ multiplex PCR. Counted here are 110,000 to 150,000 clones, roughly 65% occurring once; the ten biggest clones make up about 4.7%. This clonotype was sampled from a man aged 60 to 69 in good health and CMV-seronegative. The chain combines TRBV5-1 with TRBJ1-1; the D is unclear. The source material was PBMCs. The CDR3 sequence is CASSSEARTEAFF. As DNA, the CDR3 is TGCGCCAGCAGCTCGGAGGCGAGGACTGAAGCTTTCTTT.